These 27 T cell receptor beta chains were sequenced from one sample in a study of PD-L1 blockade in urothelial cancer. Time point reported: pretreatment peripheral blood. Produced via immunoSEQ multiplex PCR; TCRdb's table is partial and in-frame only. The table lists under 95,000 clones, roughly 84% of them singletons. Sequenced here: PBMCs, sampled around atezolizumab (anti-PD-L1) treatment. Every receptor here comes from a man in his sixties with urothelial cancer.

This CDR3 is CAWSATRETQYF. CDR3 nucleotides: TGTGCCTGGAGTGCCACTAGGGAGACCCAGTACTTC. The chain has TRBV30 and TRBJ2-5; D may be TRBD2 (5 bases). The length of the CDR3 is 12 residues. V lost 1 base and J 5 bases, leaving 8 bases between the germline ends. Germline CDR1 is GTSNPN and CDR2 is SVGIG (reference sequence). Looking up the rest from reference TRBV30 and TRBJ2-5 gives the full variable domain: SQTIHQWPATLVQPVGSPLSLECTVEGTSNPNLYWYRQAAGRGLQLLFYSVGIGQISSEVPQNLSASRPQDRQFILSSKKLLLSDSGFYLCAWSATRETQYFGPGTRLLVL.

This chain connects TRBV19 to TRBJ2-7, with TRBD1 matching over 7 bases. Germline lookup yields CDR1 LNHDA and CDR2 SQIVND (reference sequence). The trim removed 5 bases at V and 1 base at J, leaving 5 bases unmatched. CDR3 length equals 14 residues. In DNA, the CDR3 is TGTGCCAGTAGTCCATGGGACAGATCCTACGAGCAGTACTTC. This gives the protein CASSPWDRSYEQYF.

The chain carries TRBV9 and TRBJ2-6; D possibly corresponds to TRBD1 (6 bases). Trimming took 6 bases from V and 2 from J, leaving 9 bases between them. This CDR3 spans 14 amino acids. Per the germline V gene, CDR1 is SGDLS and CDR2 is YYNGEE. The CDR3 is CASNRAAGANVLTF. CDR3 nucleotide sequence: TGTGCCAGCAACAGGGCGGCTGGGGCCAACGTCCTGACTTTC. Drawing the rest from reference TRBV9 and TRBJ2-6, the complete variable domain is DSGVTQTPKHLITATGQRVTLRCSPRSGDLSVYWYQQSLDQGLQFLIQYYNGEERAKGNILERFSAQQFPDLHSELNLSSLELGDSALYFCASNRAAGANVLTFGAGSRLTVL.

This chain uses TRBV11-3 with TRBJ1-4, with no clear D. Deletions cut 1 base from V and 7 bases from J, with 4 bases between. The germline gives CDR1 SGHNT, CDR2 YENEEA. CDR3 size: 12 residues. The CDR3 is CASSLVREKLFF. The CDR3 region has the DNA TGTGCCAGCAGCTTAGTCCGTGAAAAACTGTTTTTT.

The rearrangement uses TRBV18 and TRBJ1-1; 9 bases align to TRBD1. The length of the CDR3 is 16 residues. Unmatched junction bases numbered 10, after V lost 8 bases and J lost 0 bases. The germline V gene encodes CDR1 KGHSH and CDR2 LQKENI. CDR3 bases: TGTGCCAGCGGGACAGGGAGGGATCCCATGAACACTGAAGCTTTCTTT. This sequence encodes CASGTGRDPMNTEAFF.

CDR3 loop: CASRAGTGGGYGYTF. CDR3 bases: TGTGCCAGCAGGGCCGGGACAGGGGGCGGCTATGGCTACACCTTC. V is TRBV28 and J is TRBJ1-2, with 12 bases lining up with TRBD1. Germline V gene data show CDR1 as MDHEN and CDR2 as SYDVKM. The V and J ends lost 6 bases and 4 bases, in that order; junction bases with no gene match: 6. CDR3 size: 15 residues.

This clone was recorded a few times. J is TRBJ1-2 and V is TRBV7-2; D gene ambiguous. Trimming left V 1 base short and J 4 bases short, with 4 bases between. This CDR3 comprises 12 residues. Germline CDR1 SGHTA, CDR2 FQGNSA. In DNA form, the CDR3 reads TGTGCCAGCAGCTTAGTCGGCTATGGCTACACCTTC. This translates into CASSLVGYGYTF. Supplemented by reference TRBV7-2 and TRBJ1-2, the full variable domain reads GAGVSQSPSNKVTEKGKDVELRCDPISGHTALYWYRQSLGQGLEFLIYFQGNSAPDKSGLPSDRFSAERTGGSVSTLTIQRTQQEDSAVYLCASSLVGYGYTFGSGTRLTVV.

CDR3 protein: CAIRFSGGGSYEQYF. CDR3 nucleotides: TGTGCCATCAGATTTAGCGGGGGAGGATCCTACGAGCAGTACTTC. The V call is TRBV10-3, the J call TRBJ2-7; 9 nucleotides align to TRBD2. There are 15 residues in the CDR3. V was clipped by 6 bases and J by 1 base; unmatched bases: 7. CDR1 ENHRY and CDR2 SYGVKD come from the germline V gene.

This sequence joins TRBV15 and TRBJ1-1; D is uncertain. Per the germline V gene, CDR1 is LNHNV and CDR2 is YYDKDF (reference sequence). The V end lost 2 bases, the J end lost 1 base, and 5 bases lay between the germline ends. This CDR3 is built from 13 residues. This CDR3 is CATSRTENTEAFF. The CDR3 DNA is TGTGCCACCAGCAGAACAGAGAACACTGAAGCTTTCTTT.

The chain recombines TRBV9 with TRBJ2-1, with 11 bases identical to TRBD2. The CDR3 loop spans 16 amino acids. V shed 5 bases, J shed 3 bases, and the junction held 7 bases outside the gene matches. CDR1 and CDR2 from the germline V gene are SGDLS and YYNGEE. The CDR3 DNA is TGTGCCAGCAGTCTTCATCTAGCGGGGGGCTACAATGAGCAGTTCTTC. This sequence encodes CASSLHLAGGYNEQFF.

The DNA for the CDR3 is TGTGCCAGCAGCTTGTTCTCGTACACTGAAGCTTTCTTT. Protein: CASSLFSYTEAFF. The chain carries TRBV5-5 and TRBJ1-1; D uncertain. The germline CDR1 and CDR2 sequences are SGHKS and YYEKEE (reference sequence). V lost 1 base, J lost 3 bases, and 7 bases lay in between. This CDR3 is 13 amino acids long.

The rearrangement uses TRBV28 and TRBJ2-7; 8 positions agree with TRBD1. CDR3 length equals 16 residues. V gave up 5 bases and J gave up 4 bases; unmatched junction bases: 13. Germline V gives CDR1 MDHEN, CDR2 SYDVKM. This CDR3 reads CASSAHGQGNRYEQYF. The DNA of the CDR3 is TGTGCCAGCAGTGCCCACGGACAGGGTAATAGGTACGAGCAGTACTTC. Complete variable domain (other parts from reference TRBV28 and TRBJ2-7): DVKVTQSSRYLVKRTGEKVFLECVQDMDHENMFWYRQDPGLGLRLIYFSYDVKMKEKGDIPEGYSVSREKKERFSLILESASTNQTSMYLCASSAHGQGNRYEQYFGPGTRLTVT.

J is TRBJ2-3 and V is TRBV10-3, with 10 bases lining up with TRBD2. The trim removed 2 bases at V and 7 bases at J, leaving 9 bases unmatched. The CDR3 has 16 amino acids. Germline values: CDR1 ENHRY, CDR2 SYGVKD. CDR3 in amino acids: CAISETSGGATNTQYF. DNA of the CDR3: TGTGCCATCAGTGAGACGAGCGGGGGGGCCACGAATACGCAGTATTTT.

This chain connects TRBV19 to TRBJ2-7, with a possible D match to TRBD2 (6 bases). The CDR3 loop spans 11 amino acids. V gave up 6 bases and J gave up 4 bases, with 7 bases separating them. From germline, CDR1 is LNHDA and CDR2 SQIVND (reference sequence). CDR3 sequence: CASRAGYEQYF. In DNA, the CDR3 is TGTGCCAGTAGGGCGGGGTACGAGCAGTACTTC.

This clone was seen a single time. This sequence joins TRBV2 and TRBJ1-4; D is unresolved. The CDR3 has 10 amino acids. Germline CDR1 reads SNHLY; CDR2 reads FYNNEI. Between the trimmed V and J ends, which lost 8 bases and 8 bases, there was a span of 6 bases. CDR3 in amino acids: CASEGEKLFF. The CDR3 nucleotides read TGTGCCAGCGAGGGCGAAAAACTGTTTTTT.

The chain links TRBV6-5 to TRBJ1-6, with 7 bases that match TRBD1. The CDR3 is 14 residues long. In germline, CDR1 is MNHEY, CDR2 SVGAGI. Germline trimming cut 6 bases from V and 3 bases from J; bases unmatched to any gene: 2. CDR3 in DNA: TGTGCCAGCAGCCGGACAGGCTATAATTCACCCCTCCACTTT. Its protein is CASSRTGYNSPLHF.

V and J are TRBV27 and TRBJ1-2, with TRBD1 identical over 9 bases. CDR3 length equals 14 residues. Looked up from germline, CDR1 is MNHEY and CDR2 is SMNVEV (reference sequence). The ends lost 3 bases at V and 6 bases at J; junction bases unmatched: 5. CDR3 amino acids: CASSLQQGANGYTF. Written as DNA, the CDR3 is TGTGCCAGCAGTTTGCAACAGGGGGCAAATGGCTACACCTTC.

CDR3 residues: CASSIPGSHTEAFF. The CDR3 DNA is TGTGCCAGTAGTATTCCAGGGTCCCACACTGAAGCTTTCTTT. V is TRBV19 and J is TRBJ1-1; possibly TRBD1 for D (5 bases). The CDR3 extends over 14 amino acids. V lost 3 bases and J 3 bases, leaving 11 bases between the germline ends. Looked up from germline, CDR1 is LNHDA and CDR2 is SQIVND (reference sequence).

The chain links TRBV5-1 to TRBJ2-1, with TRBD1 identical over 9 bases. The trim removed 7 bases at V and 8 bases at J, leaving 16 bases unmatched. The CDR3 spans 16 residues. The V gene's germline CDR1 is SGHRS and CDR2 YFSETQ. For the CDR3, the DNA is TGCGCCAGCGGCCTCTATGGACAGGGGACTATACATGAGCAGTTCTTC. This codes for CASGLYGQGTIHEQFF.

This sequence joins TRBV19 and TRBJ2-3; 8 bases fit TRBD1. This CDR3 is built from 14 residues. Trimming at V came to 4 bases and at J to 2 bases, leaving 2 bases not matched to a gene. The germline gives CDR1 LNHDA, CDR2 SQIVND (reference sequence). CDR3 residues: CASSNRGNTDTQYF. CDR3 nucleotides: TGTGCCAGTAGTAACAGGGGGAACACAGATACGCAGTATTTT. The whole variable domain, remainder taken from reference TRBV19 and TRBJ2-3, is DGGITQSPKYLFRKEGQNVTLSCEQNLNHDAMYWYRQDPGQGLRLIYYSQIVNDFQKGDIAEGYSVSREKKESFPLTVTSAQKNPTAFYLCASSNRGNTDTQYFGPGTRLTVL.

The chain links TRBV9 to TRBJ2-7, with 8 bases matching TRBD2. Germline CDR1 is SGDLS and CDR2 is YYNGEE. CDR3 length: 14 residues. V shed 5 bases and J 4 bases; nucleotides not matched to a gene: 8. The CDR3 region is CASSASSGGYEQYF. In nucleotides, the CDR3 is TGTGCCAGCAGTGCTTCGTCGGGAGGGTACGAGCAGTACTTC.

The chain employs TRBV5-4 and TRBJ1-1; a weak D match, TRBD1 (6 bases). V was shortened by 2 bases and J by 4 bases, with 12 bases between the two germline ends. CDR1 is SGHNT, CDR2 YYREEE, per germline (reference sequence). This CDR3 has 14 residues. The CDR3 DNA reads TGTGCCAGCAGCTTACAGGGCGTTGGCACTGAAGCTTTCTTT. Translating it yields CASSLQGVGTEAFF.

V gene TRBV19 combines with J gene TRBJ1-6; 8 positions match TRBD1. Trimming cost V 4 bases and J 11 bases; bases outside gene matches: 13. The V gene's germline CDR1 is LNHDA and CDR2 SQIVND (reference sequence). CDR3 length: 16 amino acids. CDR3 amino acids: CASSTRRTGPLPPLHF. CDR3 DNA: TGTGCCAGTAGTACGAGGAGGACAGGGCCCCTTCCACCCCTCCACTTT. Using reference TRBV19 and TRBJ1-6 for the parts outside the CDR3, the full variable domain is DGGITQSPKYLFRKEGQNVTLSCEQNLNHDAMYWYRQDPGQGLRLIYYSQIVNDFQKGDIAEGYSVSREKKESFPLTVTSAQKNPTAFYLCASSTRRTGPLPPLHFGNGTRLTVT.

This chain uses TRBV7-2 with TRBJ1-2, with 9 bases that match TRBD1. Trimming cost V 1 base and J 5 bases; bases outside gene matches: 5. This CDR3 is 15 amino acids long. Germline CDR1 reads SGHTA; CDR2 reads FQGNSA. The CDR3 sequence is CASSLDWDRAYGYTF. CDR3 DNA: TGTGCCAGCAGCTTAGATTGGGACAGGGCGTATGGCTACACCTTC. Full variable domain (outside the CDR3, taken from reference TRBV7-2 and TRBJ1-2): GAGVSQSPSNKVTEKGKDVELRCDPISGHTALYWYRQSLGQGLEFLIYFQGNSAPDKSGLPSDRFSAERTGGSVSTLTIQRTQQEDSAVYLCASSLDWDRAYGYTFGSGTRLTVV.

CDR3 amino acids: CASSVVGGFTDTQYF. CDR3 in DNA: TGTGCCAGCAGCGTAGTTGGCGGATTCACAGATACGCAGTATTTT. V gene TRBV9 combines with J gene TRBJ2-3; D gene ambiguous. V was trimmed by 0 bases and J by 2 bases, leaving 10 bases between them. Germline CDR1 SGDLS, CDR2 YYNGEE. The CDR3 loop spans 15 amino acids.

The chain combines TRBV5-1 with TRBJ2-1; 10 bases map to TRBD2. The CDR3 contains 14 residues. V was clipped by 6 bases and J by 6 bases; unmatched bases: 6. Germline V gene lookup returns CDR1 SGHRS and CDR2 YFSETQ. DNA of the CDR3: TGCGCCAGCAACCCAAGACTAGCGGGCAATGAGCAGTTCTTC. This sequence encodes CASNPRLAGNEQFF.

The gene calls are TRBV6-5 and TRBJ2-2; 8 bases are shared with TRBD1. The CDR3 consists of 15 residues. Germline V gene lookup returns CDR1 MNHEY and CDR2 SVGAGI. Trimming at V came to 6 bases and at J to 2 bases, leaving 5 bases not matched to a gene. The CDR3 nucleotides are TGTGCCAGCAGACCCCAGGGGGCAAACACCGGGGAGCTGTTTTTT. The encoded protein is CASRPQGANTGELFF.